This T cell receptor beta chain was retrieved from a study of STAT5B mutations in CD4+ large granular lymphocyte leukemia (dated 2022 in TCRdb). Study-wide context: Among the healthy controls, the CDR3 'QG' motif was associated with a particular HLA allele. The TCRbeta repertoires of CD4+ T-cell large granular lymphocyte leukemia patients were compared with the TCRbeta repertoires of healthy blood donors. Flow cytometry on FACSCanto II or FACSVerse showed that the purified fractions were more than 95% pure among lymphocytes.

Healthy controls were some 35 blood donors whose buffy coats came from the Finnish Red Cross blood service. All TCR-sequenced material derived from peripheral blood: patient blood samples and healthy donor buffy coats. Ficoll-Hypaque gradient centrifugation was used to isolate peripheral blood mononuclear cells. Magnetic purification was used to isolate CD4+ cells from the buffy coats of the healthy controls. The Gentra Puregene Cell and Tissue kit was used to extract genomic DNA, and a Qubit 2.0 fluorometer was used to measure the amount of genomic DNA. TCRbeta rearrangements were sequenced from genomic DNA using the immunoSEQ assay at survey resolution. On the study's bioinformatics: In the TCR sequencing data, the lowest productive clonotype frequency that could be detected was 2.59 x 10-5. Only productive TCRbeta rearrangements, defined as complete and in-frame sequences, were included in the analyses. Sample clonality was computed as Simpson clonality in the immunoSEQ Analyzer version 3.0. Clones were binned by frequency as very rare, small, medium, large (1-20%) or hyperexpanded (>20%). Generation probabilities were estimated with OLGA 1.2.3, V-gene circos plots were generated with VDJtools, specificities were searched for in VDJdb, and CDR3 motifs were identified with GLIPH. TCRdb re-hosts the immuneACCESS table, in-frame sequences only. Its copies lack some clones; in the studies checked, an unresolved V gene accounts for under half of them, and the cause for the rest is not known. V, J and clone size are taken as reported in that table, and D and trimming were inferred from the DNA itself. This sample holds 22,000 or so clones; around 79% were observed only once. The ten largest clones take up 0.35% to 0.5% of the sample.

Findings and caveats that apply to the study as a whole: Main leukemic clonotypes were private to each patient, although roughly 25% of the main leukemic clonotypes were found at low frequency in the non-leukemic repertoires of other patients. TRBV06-family usage was enriched among the top patient clones (8/27) compared with healthy controls (2/35). Data were not HLA-matched; higher clonality in CD4+ versus CD8+ T-LGLL could reflect the relatively small sample size. Compared with healthy CD4+ repertoires, CD4-sorted patient repertoires appeared more clonal, and this difference remained even after the putative leukemic clones were removed.

V trim: 5 bases; J trim: 0 bases; unmatched bases: 7. Including cysteine and phenylalanine, the CDR3 has 15 amino acids. The only DNA kept is the CDR3, 45 bases in frame from the first base. Reading the germline V gene gives CDR1 SGHRS and CDR2 YFSETQ. On this clone itself: The antigen this receptor binds is unknown. The sample holds no much larger clone one base away, and base qualities are not on file.

The rearranged segments are TRBV5-1 and TRBJ2-5; 7 nucleotides in the junction match TRBD2. The receptor was isolated from a human donor in good health. Source material: CD4+ T cells from blood buffy coats. This receptor has the CDR3 CASRAGTTYQETQYF. The base sequence is TGCGCCAGCAGGGCCGGGACTACCTACCAAGAGACCCAGTACTTC.